The 24 T cell receptor beta chains below were found in one sample sequenced in a study of cytomegalovirus exposure and HLA in healthy donors. 60 Vbeta and 13 Jbeta primers were used in PCR. TCRdb keeps only in-frame clones here, not all; method: immunoSEQ multiplex PCR. The sample lists about 90,000 clones, roughly 80% seen once, with roughly 2% in the top ten. Sequencing was done on a sample of PBMCs. These receptors were collected from a man aged 18 to 30 in good health and CMV-seronegative.

This chain links TRBV18 with TRBJ2-7, with 9 bases that match TRBD1. The germline gives CDR1 KGHSH, CDR2 LQKENI. The CDR3 sequence is 15 residues long. J gave up 5 bases and V 3 bases, and 8 bases lay outside the gene matches. CDR3 in DNA: TGTGCCAGCTCACCGCGTCCCGGGACAGGGCACGAGCAGTACTTC. It specifies CASSPRPGTGHEQYF.

For this clone: Other DNA sequences in this sample translate to the same CDR3. The chain has TRBV9 and TRBJ2-5; maybe TRBD2 (6 bases). CDR1 is SGDLS and CDR2 is YYNGEE in the germline V gene. The CDR3 length is 15 residues. V was pared by 0 bases and J by 5 bases, with 14 bases between. The CDR3 loop reads CASSVEGGRGETQYF. The DNA of the CDR3 is TGTGCCAGCAGCGTAGAAGGTGGCCGGGGGGAGACCCAGTACTTC.

The sample holds a few counts of this clone. One end of the junction varies from germline; a read error may be responsible. The CDR3 reads CASRLEGRTGTEQFF. CDR3 in DNA: TGTGCCAGCAGATTGGAGGGGCGGACAGGAACCGAGCAGTTCTTC. This chain uses TRBV5-8 with TRBJ2-1; a weak D match, TRBD1 (7 bases). The CDR3 spans 15 residues. CDR1 is SGHTS, CDR2 YDEGEE, per germline.

The rearrangement joins TRBV13 to TRBJ2-1; D unresolved. In germline, CDR1 is PRHDT, CDR2 FYEKMQ (reference sequence). This CDR3 region has 15 residues. Deletions cut 3 bases from V and 4 bases from J, with 13 bases between. The CDR3 DNA is TGTGCCAGCAGCTTGAGAAATCTTGCTTACAATGAGCAGTTCTTC. Encoded protein: CASSLRNLAYNEQFF.

The rearrangement joins TRBV30 to TRBJ2-1; 9 nucleotides align to TRBD2. From germline, CDR1 is GTSNPN and CDR2 SVGIG (reference sequence). V lost 3 bases and J lost 7; bases outside the gene matches: 13. The CDR3 length is 16 residues. The DNA for the CDR3 is TGTGCCTGGAGCGGGGGGGGGCTAGCGGGACGAAATGAGCAGTTCTTC. Translating it yields CAWSGGGLAGRNEQFF. Filled out from reference TRBV30 and TRBJ2-1, the complete variable domain reads SQTIHQWPATLVQPVGSPLSLECTVEGTSNPNLYWYRQAAGRGLQLLFYSVGIGQISSEVPQNLSASRPQDRQFILSSKKLLLSDSGFYLCAWSGGGLAGRNEQFFGPGTRLTVL.

The sample holds a few counts of this clone. The chain carries TRBV6-1 and TRBJ1-5; D unresolved. This CDR3 has 15 residues. Per the germline V gene, CDR1 is MNHNS and CDR2 is SASEGT. The V end was cut by 0 bases, the J end by 5 bases, with 11 bases between. As DNA, the CDR3 is TGTGCCAGCAGTGAAGCGCTGAGGTATGATCAGCCCCAGCATTTT. Protein sequence: CASSEALRYDQPQHF.

The chain uses TRBV9 and TRBJ1-1; D gene unclear. Trimming took 0 bases from V and 5 from J, leaving 8 bases between them. The CDR3 is 13 amino acids. The germline V gene encodes CDR1 SGDLS and CDR2 YYNGEE. In nucleotides, the CDR3 is TGTGCCAGCAGCGTAGATCCGGGTACTGAAGCTTTCTTT. Translation: CASSVDPGTEAFF.

The chain joins TRBV18 to TRBJ1-5; D gene uncertain. The CDR3 consists of 14 residues. The V end was cut by 2 bases, the J end by 1 base, with 6 bases between. Germline V CDR1 and CDR2: KGHSH, LQKENI. CDR3 in amino acids: CASSPDGSNQPQHF. The CDR3 nucleotides read TGTGCCAGCTCACCAGACGGGAGCAATCAGCCCCAGCATTTT.

The chain has TRBV6-5 and TRBJ2-1, with TRBD2 matching over 10 bases. This CDR3 has 15 amino acids. The germline V gene has CDR1 MNHEY and CDR2 SVGAGI. V was pared by 2 bases and J by 10 bases, with 8 bases of the junction left unmatched. CDR3 region: CASSYELAGKGEQFF. In DNA, the CDR3 is TGTGCCAGCAGTTACGAACTAGCGGGAAAGGGGGAGCAGTTCTTC.

V gene TRBV30 combines with J gene TRBJ2-7, with D uncertain. The V gene lost 2 bases and the J gene lost 0 bases, with 11 bases spanning the gap. Per germline, CDR1 GTSNPN and CDR2 SVGIG (reference sequence). There are 14 residues in the CDR3. As DNA, the CDR3 is TGTGCCTGGAGTCCCTTTTACAGCTCCTACGAGCAGTACTTC. Its translation is CAWSPFYSSYEQYF.

This chain links TRBV29-1 with TRBJ2-7, with D possibly TRBD2 on 5 matching bases. The germline V and J ends were trimmed by 4 bases and 5 bases, with 12 bases remaining between them. The CDR3 has 12 residues. CDR1 is SQVTM and CDR2 is ANQGSEA in the germline V gene. This chain's CDR3 is CSVVRVGDEQYF. In DNA, the CDR3 is TGCAGCGTTGTGAGGGTTGGAGACGAGCAGTACTTC.

On this clone: The CDR3 carries no conserved terminal phenylalanine or tryptophan, so it likely arises from a read error. Because the CDR3's place on the DNA is in doubt, the DNA is left out and the CDR3 is given as listed by TCRdb. J is TRBJ1-2 and V is TRBV6-1; the DNA was not compared with TRBD1, the D call given in the table. Germline CDR1 and CDR2: MNHNS and SASEGT. The CDR3 is 12 residues long, counting both termini. CDR3 region: CASSEGRDRLNI.

This clone showed up just a few times. The chain joins TRBV19 to TRBJ1-6; 7 bases are shared with TRBD1. The CDR3 totals 16 residues. Germline CDR1 is LNHDA and CDR2 is SQIVND (reference sequence). V lost 4 bases, J lost 6 bases, and 9 bases stayed unmatched. The DNA of the CDR3 is TGTGCCAGTAGTACGACAGGGCGGGCACGTAATTCACCCCTCCACTTT. The encoded protein is CASSTTGRARNSPLHF.

The chain is built from TRBV11-2 and TRBJ2-3; 12 nucleotides line up with TRBD1. The CDR3 has 18 residues. The V and J ends lost 5 bases and 0 bases, in that order; junction bases with no gene match: 9. The germline V gene has CDR1 SGHAT and CDR2 FQNNGV. CDR3 sequence: CASSPGQGAFSSTDTQYF. Written as DNA, the CDR3 is TGTGCCAGCAGCCCGGGACAGGGGGCTTTTTCTAGCACAGATACGCAGTATTTT.

This clone was detected only a few times. A single base separates this from a much larger clone, so it may be a read error. This chain connects TRBV6-4 to TRBJ2-3, with D maybe TRBD1 (5 bases). V dropped 3 bases and J dropped 2 bases, with 9 bases sitting between them. The CDR3 is 14 amino acids. Germline values: CDR1 MRHNA, CDR2 SNTAGT. The CDR3 region is CASSEGRDTDTQYF. CDR3 sequence (DNA): TGTGCCAGCAGTGAAGGCAGGGACACAGATACGCAGTATTTT.

The V call is TRBV2, the J call TRBJ1-2; D is unclear. Germline V gene lookup returns CDR1 SNHLY and CDR2 FYNNEI. V was shortened by 1 base and J by 6 bases, with 9 bases between the two germline ends. This CDR3 is 13 amino acids long. The CDR3 DNA is TGTGCCAGCAGTGAAGGTCGTTCTAATGGCTACACCTTC. This gives the protein CASSEGRSNGYTF.

This chain joins TRBV2 and TRBJ2-7; 8 bases map to TRBD1. The trim removed 10 bases at V and 4 bases at J, leaving 12 bases unmatched. The CDR3 runs 14 residues. Germline-derived CDR1 and CDR2 are SNHLY and FYNNEI. The CDR3 region is CAIQVRGRGYEQYF. The CDR3 nucleotides are TGTGCCATACAAGTCAGGGGGCGCGGGTACGAGCAGTACTTC.

This chain links TRBV15 with TRBJ1-3, with D unresolved. The V gene's germline CDR1 is LNHNV and CDR2 YYDKDF (reference sequence). The CDR3 covers 18 residues. V was shortened by 1 base and J by 3 bases, with 19 bases between the two germline ends. The CDR3: CATSRGEVGSTGGNTIYF. The CDR3 DNA reads TGTGCCACCAGCAGAGGAGAAGTCGGGTCCACTGGTGGAAACACCATATATTTT.

The CDR3: CASNWDRGAYEQYF. CDR3 coding DNA: TGCGCCAGCAACTGGGACAGGGGAGCGTACGAGCAGTACTTC. The chain couples TRBV10-2 to TRBJ2-7, with TRBD1 identical over 10 bases. CDR1 and CDR2 from the germline V gene are WSHSY and SAAADI. The CDR3 extends over 14 amino acids. V lost 7 bases to trimming and J lost 4 bases; unmatched junction nucleotides: 7.

Many counts were recorded for this clone. The rearrangement joins TRBV5-6 to TRBJ1-5; no clear D. Germline loops: CDR1 SGHDT, CDR2 YYEEEE. The CDR3 is 13 amino acids. With 1 base removed from V and 4 bases from J, the gap between germline ends came to 6 bases. The CDR3 region has the DNA TGTGCCAGCAGCTTGTCTCTAAATCAGCCCCAGCATTTT. Its translation is CASSLSLNQPQHF. The full variable domain, its missing parts supplied by reference TRBV5-6 and TRBJ1-5, is DAGVTQSPTHLIKTRGQQVTLRCSPKSGHDTVSWYQQALGQGPQFIFQYYEEEERQRGNFPDRFSGHQFPNYSSELNVNALLLGDSALYLCASSLSLNQPQHFGDGTRLSIL.

This sequence joins TRBV30 and TRBJ2-7; tentative D call: TRBD2 (6 bases). The ends were cut back, 6 bases at V and 1 base at J, with 13 bases in the middle. The germline V gene has CDR1 GTSNPN and CDR2 SVGIG (reference sequence). This CDR3 spans 13 amino acids. CDR3 sequence: CACRDSFSYEQYF. Written as DNA, the CDR3 is TGTGCCTGCCGGGACTCTTTTTCCTACGAGCAGTACTTC.

This clone was picked up one time. This CDR3 reads CASSYGAGGEKLFF. The CDR3 DNA is TGTGCCAGCAGTTACGGTGCCGGCGGTGAAAAACTGTTTTTT. The chain couples TRBV6-5 to TRBJ1-4; the D is unclear. This CDR3 region has 14 residues. In germline, CDR1 is MNHEY, CDR2 SVGAGI. V gave up 2 bases and J gave up 7 bases, with 11 bases separating them.

This clone was seen a few times. The chain's CDR3 is CASSFGGGTEAFF. For the CDR3, the DNA is TGTGCCAGCAGCTTCGGGGGGGGCACTGAAGCTTTCTTT. The gene calls are TRBV7-9 and TRBJ1-1; D possibly corresponds to TRBD1 (5 bases). Germline CDR1 is SEHNR and CDR2 is FQNEAQ (reference sequence). The CDR3 consists of 13 residues. Deletions cut 3 bases from V and 4 bases from J, with 9 bases between.

The chain recombines TRBV18 with TRBJ2-5, with D possibly being TRBD2 (6 bases). This CDR3 is 14 amino acids long. V shed 2 bases and J shed 2 bases, with 9 bases lying between them. CDR1 and CDR2 from the germline V gene are KGHSH and LQKENI. The CDR3 loop reads CASSPIRGQETQYF. The CDR3, as DNA: TGTGCCAGCTCACCAATACGGGGGCAAGAGACCCAGTACTTC.